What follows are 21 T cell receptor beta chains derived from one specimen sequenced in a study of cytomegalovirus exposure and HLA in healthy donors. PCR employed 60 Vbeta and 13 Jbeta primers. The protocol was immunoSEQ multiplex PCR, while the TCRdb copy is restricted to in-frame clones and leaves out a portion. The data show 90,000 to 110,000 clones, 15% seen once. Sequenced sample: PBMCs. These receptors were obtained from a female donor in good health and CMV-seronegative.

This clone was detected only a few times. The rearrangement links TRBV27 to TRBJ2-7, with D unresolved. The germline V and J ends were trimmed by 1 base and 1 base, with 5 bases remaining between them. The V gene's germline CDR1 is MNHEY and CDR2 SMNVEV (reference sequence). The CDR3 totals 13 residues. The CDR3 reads CASSLLQSYEQYF. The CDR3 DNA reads TGTGCCAGCAGTTTATTACAGTCCTACGAGCAGTACTTC.

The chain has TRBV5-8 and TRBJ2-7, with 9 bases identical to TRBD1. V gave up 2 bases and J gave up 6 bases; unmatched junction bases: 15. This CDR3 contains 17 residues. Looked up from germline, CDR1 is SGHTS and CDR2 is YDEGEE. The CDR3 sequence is CASSLTTPGQGGGEQYF. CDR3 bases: TGTGCCAGCAGCTTAACCACCCCGGGACAGGGAGGAGGCGAGCAGTACTTC. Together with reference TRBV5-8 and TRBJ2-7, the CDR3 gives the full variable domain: EAGVTQSPTHLIKTRGQQATLRCSPISGHTSVYWYQQALGLGLQFLLWYDEGEERNRGNFPPRFSGRQFPNYSSELNVNALELEDSALYLCASSLTTPGQGGGEQYFGPGTRLTVT.

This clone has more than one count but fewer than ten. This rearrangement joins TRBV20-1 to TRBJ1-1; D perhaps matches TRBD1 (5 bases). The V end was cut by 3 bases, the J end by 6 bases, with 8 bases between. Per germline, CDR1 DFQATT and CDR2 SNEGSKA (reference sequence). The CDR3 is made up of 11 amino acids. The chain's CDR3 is CSAREGAEAFF. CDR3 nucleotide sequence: TGCAGTGCTAGGGAAGGGGCTGAAGCTTTCTTT.

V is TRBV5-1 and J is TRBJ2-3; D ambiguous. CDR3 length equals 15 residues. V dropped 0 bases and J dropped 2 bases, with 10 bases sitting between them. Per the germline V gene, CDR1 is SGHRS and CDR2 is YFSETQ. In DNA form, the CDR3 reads TGCGCCAGCAGCTTGGCCGTGGCGGACACAGATACGCAGTATTTT. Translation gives CASSLAVADTDTQYF.

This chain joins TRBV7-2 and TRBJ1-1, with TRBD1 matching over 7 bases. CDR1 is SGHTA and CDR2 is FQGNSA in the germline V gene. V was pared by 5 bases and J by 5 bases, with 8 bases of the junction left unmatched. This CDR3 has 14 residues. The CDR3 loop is CASSAGTRGTEAFF. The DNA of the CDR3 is TGTGCCAGCAGCGCCGGGACCAGGGGGACTGAAGCTTTCTTT.

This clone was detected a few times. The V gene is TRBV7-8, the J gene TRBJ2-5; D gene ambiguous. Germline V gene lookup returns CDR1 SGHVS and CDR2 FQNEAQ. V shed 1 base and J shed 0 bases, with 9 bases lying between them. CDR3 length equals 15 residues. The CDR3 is CASSLGSGHQETQYF. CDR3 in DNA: TGTGCCAGCAGCTTAGGCTCAGGTCACCAAGAGACCCAGTACTTC.

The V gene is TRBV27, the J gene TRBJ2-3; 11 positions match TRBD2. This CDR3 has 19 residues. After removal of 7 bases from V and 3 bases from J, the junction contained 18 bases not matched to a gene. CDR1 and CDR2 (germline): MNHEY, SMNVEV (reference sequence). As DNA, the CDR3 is TGTGCCAGCACCCTAAAGAGAACTAGCGGGAGAGTTGGGACAGATACGCAGTATTTT. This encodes CASTLKRTSGRVGTDTQYF.

CDR3 loop: CASSSDISNYGYTF. The CDR3 nucleotides read TGCGCCAGCAGCTCGGACATCTCTAACTATGGCTACACCTTC. The chain couples TRBV5-1 to TRBJ1-2, with a weak D call TRBD1 (5 bases). V lost 3 bases and J lost 0, with 9 bases in between. This CDR3 region has 14 residues. CDR1 SGHRS and CDR2 YFSETQ come from the germline V gene.

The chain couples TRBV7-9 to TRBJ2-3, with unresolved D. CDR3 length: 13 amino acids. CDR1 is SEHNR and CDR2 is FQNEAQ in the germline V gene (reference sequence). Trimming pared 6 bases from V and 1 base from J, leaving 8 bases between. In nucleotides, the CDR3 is TGTGCCAGCAGAGGAGACGGCACAGATACGCAGTATTTT. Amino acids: CASRGDGTDTQYF.

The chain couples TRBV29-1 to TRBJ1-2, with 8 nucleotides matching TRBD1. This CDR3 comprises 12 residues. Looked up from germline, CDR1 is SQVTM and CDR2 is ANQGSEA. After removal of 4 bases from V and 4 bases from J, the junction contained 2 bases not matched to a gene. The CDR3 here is CSVGTGTYGYTF. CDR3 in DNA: TGCAGCGTTGGGACAGGGACCTATGGCTACACCTTC.

The CDR3 DNA is TGCGCCAGCAGCTTGGGCTCAGGGAATCAGCCCCAGCATTTT. Translating gives CASSLGSGNQPQHF. V and J are TRBV5-1 and TRBJ1-5; possibly TRBD1 for D (5 bases). Between the trimmed V and J ends, which lost 0 bases and 4 bases, there was a span of 8 bases. Germline V gives CDR1 SGHRS, CDR2 YFSETQ. CDR3 length equals 14 residues.

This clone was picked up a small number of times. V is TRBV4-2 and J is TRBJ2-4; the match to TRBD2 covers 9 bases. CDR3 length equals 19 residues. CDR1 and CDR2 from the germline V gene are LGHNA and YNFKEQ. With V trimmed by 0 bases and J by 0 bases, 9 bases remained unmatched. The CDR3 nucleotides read TGTGCCAGCAGCCAAGAGGCTAGCGGGGACCCTCTAGCCAAAAACATTCAGTACTTC. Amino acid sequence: CASSQEASGDPLAKNIQYF.

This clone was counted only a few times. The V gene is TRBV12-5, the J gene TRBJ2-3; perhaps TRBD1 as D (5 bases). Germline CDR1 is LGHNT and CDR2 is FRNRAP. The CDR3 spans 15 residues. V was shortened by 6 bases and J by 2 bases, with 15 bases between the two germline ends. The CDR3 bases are TGTGCTAGTGGATACAGGACCCTTAACACAGATACGCAGTATTTT. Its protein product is CASGYRTLNTDTQYF.

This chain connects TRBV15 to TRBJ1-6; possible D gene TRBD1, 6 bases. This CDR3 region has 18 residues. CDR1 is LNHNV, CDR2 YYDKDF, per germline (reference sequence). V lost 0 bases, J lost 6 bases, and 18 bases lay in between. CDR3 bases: TGTGCCACCAGCAGAGATAAGACATTGGGGGGGCTTAATTCACCCCTCCACTTT. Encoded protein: CATSRDKTLGGLNSPLHF.

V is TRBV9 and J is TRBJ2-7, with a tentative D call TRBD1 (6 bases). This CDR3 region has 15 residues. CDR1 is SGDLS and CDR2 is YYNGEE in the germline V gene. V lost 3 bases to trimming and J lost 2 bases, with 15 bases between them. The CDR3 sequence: CASSGSGDTTYEQYF. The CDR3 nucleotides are TGTGCCAGCAGCGGATCCGGGGACACAACCTACGAGCAGTACTTC.

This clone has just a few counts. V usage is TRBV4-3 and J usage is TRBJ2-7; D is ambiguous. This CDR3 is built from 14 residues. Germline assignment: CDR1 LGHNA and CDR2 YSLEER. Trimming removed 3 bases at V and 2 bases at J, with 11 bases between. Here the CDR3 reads CASSHLTRPYEQYF. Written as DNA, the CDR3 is TGCGCCAGCAGCCACTTGACACGTCCCTACGAGCAGTACTTC.

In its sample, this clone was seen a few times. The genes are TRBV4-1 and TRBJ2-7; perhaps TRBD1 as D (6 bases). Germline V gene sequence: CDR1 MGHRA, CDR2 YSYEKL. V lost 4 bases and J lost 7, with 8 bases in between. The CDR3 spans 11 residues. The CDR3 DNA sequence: TGCGCCAGCAGCCTTGGACAGGAGCAGTACTTC. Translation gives CASSLGQEQYF.

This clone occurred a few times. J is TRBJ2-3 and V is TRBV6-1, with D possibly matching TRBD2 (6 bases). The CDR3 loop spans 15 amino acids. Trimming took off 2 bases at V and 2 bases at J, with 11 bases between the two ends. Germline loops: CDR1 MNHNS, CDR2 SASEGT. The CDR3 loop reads CASSERKRVTDTQYF. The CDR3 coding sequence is TGTGCCAGCAGTGAACGCAAGCGGGTCACAGATACGCAGTATTTT.

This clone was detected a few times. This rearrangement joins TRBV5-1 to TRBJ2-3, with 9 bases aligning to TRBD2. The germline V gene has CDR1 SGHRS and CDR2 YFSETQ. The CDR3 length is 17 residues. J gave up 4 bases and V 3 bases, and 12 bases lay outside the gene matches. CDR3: CASSSGLAANGADTQYF. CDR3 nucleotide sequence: TGCGCCAGCAGCTCGGGACTAGCCGCAAACGGGGCAGATACGCAGTATTTT.

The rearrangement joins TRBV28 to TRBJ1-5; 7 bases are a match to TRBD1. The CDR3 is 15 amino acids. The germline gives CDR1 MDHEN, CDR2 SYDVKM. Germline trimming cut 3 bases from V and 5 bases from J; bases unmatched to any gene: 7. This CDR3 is CASSLLGGNYQPQHF. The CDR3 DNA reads TGTGCCAGCAGTTTGCTAGGGGGCAATTATCAGCCCCAGCATTTT.

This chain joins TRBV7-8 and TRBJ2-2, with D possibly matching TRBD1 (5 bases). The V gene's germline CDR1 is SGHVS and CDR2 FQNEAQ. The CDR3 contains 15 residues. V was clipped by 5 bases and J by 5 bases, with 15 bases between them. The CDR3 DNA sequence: TGTGCCAGCAGCGGTACCAGGGTTGGGACCGGGGAGCTGTTTTTT. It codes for CASSGTRVGTGELFF.